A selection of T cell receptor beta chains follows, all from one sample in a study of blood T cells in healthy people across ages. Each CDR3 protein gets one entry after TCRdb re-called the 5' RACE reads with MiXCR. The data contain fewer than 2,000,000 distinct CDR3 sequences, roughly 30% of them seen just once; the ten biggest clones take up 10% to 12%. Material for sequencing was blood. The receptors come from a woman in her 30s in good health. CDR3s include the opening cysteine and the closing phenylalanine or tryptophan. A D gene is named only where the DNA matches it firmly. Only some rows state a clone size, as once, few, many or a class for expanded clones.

CDR3nt: TGCAGTGCTAGCTTCTATCAAGAGACCCAGTACTTC; CDR3aa: CSASFYQETQYF; d_gene: .; abundance: .; j_gene: TRBJ2-5; v_gene: TRBV20-1
CDR3nt: TGCGCCAGCAGTCCTGGAAACAAAAGAGACGAGCAGTACTTC; CDR3aa: CASSPGNKRDEQYF; d_gene: .; abundance: .; j_gene: TRBJ2-7; v_gene: TRBV5-1
CDR3nt: TGTGCCAGCAGCTTATTCTCAGGGAGGGACACTGAAGCTTTCTTT; CDR3aa: CASSLFSGRDTEAFF; d_gene: .; abundance: .; j_gene: TRBJ1-1; v_gene: TRBV7-9
CDR3nt: TGTGCCAGCACCCCCGCTAGCAACTACAATGAGCAGTTCTTC; CDR3aa: CASTPASNYNEQFF; d_gene: .; abundance: .; j_gene: TRBJ2-1; v_gene: TRBV9
CDR3nt: TGCAGTGCTATGGGGGACAGAAACAATGAGCAGTTCTTC; CDR3aa: CSAMGDRNNEQFF; d_gene: TRBD1; abundance: few; j_gene: TRBJ2-1; v_gene: TRBV20-1
CDR3nt: TGTGCCAGTAGCGCTGGGAAGTCGTCCAACTATGGCTACACCTTC; CDR3aa: CASSAGKSSNYGYTF; d_gene: .; abundance: few; j_gene: TRBJ1-2; v_gene: TRBV19
CDR3nt: TGTGCCAGCAGCTTAATGGGACTAGCGGGAAGTTACAATGAGCAGTTCTTC; CDR3aa: CASSLMGLAGSYNEQFF; d_gene: TRBD2; abundance: .; j_gene: TRBJ2-1; v_gene: TRBV11-2
CDR3nt: TGTGCCAGCAGCTTAGACGCAGTCGGCGGAGTCTCCACAGATACGCAGTATTTT; CDR3aa: CASSLDAVGGVSTDTQYF; d_gene: .; abundance: .; j_gene: TRBJ2-3; v_gene: TRBV13
CDR3nt: TGTGCCATCAGTGATCCCGGGGGGGACGACTACTATGGCTACACCTTC; CDR3aa: CAISDPGGDDYYGYTF; d_gene: .; abundance: .; j_gene: TRBJ1-2; v_gene: TRBV10-3
CDR3nt: TGTGCCAGCAGCTCCACACAACTAAAGCGGGGGGACTACAATGAGCAGTTCTTC; CDR3aa: CASSSTQLKRGDYNEQFF; d_gene: TRBD2; abundance: few; j_gene: TRBJ2-1; v_gene: TRBV13
CDR3nt: TGTGCCAGCAGCCCCCCAGGGGCAAACTCCTACAATGAGCAGTTCTTC; CDR3aa: CASSPPGANSYNEQFF; d_gene: .; abundance: .; j_gene: TRBJ2-1; v_gene: TRBV5-4
CDR3nt: TGTGCCAGCAGCTTGTACGGGGTCTTTAGCACAGATACGCAGTATTTT; CDR3aa: CASSLYGVFSTDTQYF; d_gene: .; abundance: .; j_gene: TRBJ2-3; v_gene: TRBV5-6
CDR3nt: TGTGCCATCAGTGAGTCCGAGAGGGGGGTTGGGGCCAACGTCCTGACTTTC; CDR3aa: CAISESERGVGANVLTF; d_gene: .; abundance: few; j_gene: TRBJ2-6; v_gene: TRBV10-3
CDR3nt: TGTGCCAGCACCCAAGACAGGGTGACCTACGAGCAGTACTTC; CDR3aa: CASTQDRVTYEQYF; d_gene: TRBD1; abundance: .; j_gene: TRBJ2-7; v_gene: TRBV12-3/TRBV12-4
CDR3nt: TGTGCCAGCAGCTCCGCCCGGTCGGCGGGTGGAAACACCATATATTTT; CDR3aa: CASSSARSAGGNTIYF; d_gene: .; abundance: few; j_gene: TRBJ1-3; v_gene: TRBV11-2
CDR3nt: TGTGCCAGCAGCCAAGGACAGGGTACGAACACTGAAGCTTTCTTT; CDR3aa: CASSQGQGTNTEAFF; d_gene: TRBD1; abundance: many; j_gene: TRBJ1-1; v_gene: TRBV4-1
CDR3nt: TGCAGTGCTAGAGCCGGGACAGGCAGATTCCTAGCCAAAAACATTCAGTACTTC; CDR3aa: CSARAGTGRFLAKNIQYF; d_gene: TRBD1; abundance: few; j_gene: TRBJ2-4; v_gene: TRBV20-1
CDR3nt: TGCAGCGTTGGGGACAGTAGGACCGGGGAGCTGTTTTTT; CDR3aa: CSVGDSRTGELFF; d_gene: TRBD1; abundance: few; j_gene: TRBJ2-2; v_gene: TRBV29-1
CDR3nt: TGCAGTGCCTTAAAGGCCTCCTCGGACCAGCCCCAGCATTTT; CDR3aa: CSALKASSDQPQHF; d_gene: .; abundance: few; j_gene: TRBJ1-5; v_gene: TRBV20-1
CDR3nt: TGTGCCAGCAGTTCCTCCGGGACAGGCTCGGATCAGCCCCAGCATTTT; CDR3aa: CASSSSGTGSDQPQHF; d_gene: TRBD1; abundance: .; j_gene: TRBJ1-5; v_gene: TRBV27
CDR3nt: TGCGCCAGCAGCCAAGGGCCGGGAGGACGCACAGATACGCAGTATTTT; CDR3aa: CASSQGPGGRTDTQYF; d_gene: TRBD2; abundance: .; j_gene: TRBJ2-3; v_gene: TRBV4-1
CDR3nt: TGCAGTGCTATTAGCGGGAGATCCTACGAGCAGTACTTC; CDR3aa: CSAISGRSYEQYF; d_gene: TRBD2; abundance: many; j_gene: TRBJ2-7; v_gene: TRBV20-1
CDR3nt: TGCAGCGCATTAACAGGGAACACTGAAGCTTTCTTT; CDR3aa: CSALTGNTEAFF; d_gene: .; abundance: few; j_gene: TRBJ1-1; v_gene: TRBV29-1
CDR3nt: TGTGCCAGCACCGTCACGGGGACCTACAATGAGCAGTTCTTC; CDR3aa: CASTVTGTYNEQFF; d_gene: .; abundance: few; j_gene: TRBJ2-1; v_gene: TRBV6-6
CDR3nt: TGTGCCAGCAGTGATCCCACCACGGGACGCTCTGGGGCCAACGTCCTGACTTTC; CDR3aa: CASSDPTTGRSGANVLTF; d_gene: .; abundance: few; j_gene: TRBJ2-6; v_gene: TRBV6-1
CDR3nt: TGTGCCAGCAGCTTGGACGGGGACAGGGGCTCCGATACGCAGTATTTT; CDR3aa: CASSLDGDRGSDTQYF; d_gene: TRBD1; abundance: .; j_gene: TRBJ2-3; v_gene: TRBV5-6
CDR3nt: TGTGCCATCAGTGAGGCCACTCGAAACACTGAAGCTTTCTTT; CDR3aa: CAISEATRNTEAFF; d_gene: .; abundance: .; j_gene: TRBJ1-1; v_gene: TRBV10-3
CDR3nt: TGCAGTGCTAGAGTTTTGCGGGAGGGGTACATTCAGTACTTC; CDR3aa: CSARVLREGYIQYF; d_gene: TRBD2; abundance: few; j_gene: TRBJ2-4; v_gene: TRBV20-1
CDR3nt: TGCAGCGCCGGACTACCAAGGGGGGAGACCCAGTACTTC; CDR3aa: CSAGLPRGETQYF; d_gene: .; abundance: .; j_gene: TRBJ2-5; v_gene: TRBV29-1
CDR3nt: TGCGCCAGCAGCCAAGAAAGAACGGCGGCCACCTTC; CDR3aa: CASSQERTAATF; d_gene: .; abundance: few; j_gene: TRBJ1-2; v_gene: TRBV4-1
CDR3nt: TGTGCCAGCAGCTTAGGTTCGGGGCCAGGCTACACCTTC; CDR3aa: CASSLGSGPGYTF; d_gene: .; abundance: once; j_gene: TRBJ1-2; v_gene: TRBV7-9
CDR3nt: TGTGCCAGCAGATACGGCACTGAGCAGTTCTTC; CDR3aa: CASRYGTEQFF; d_gene: .; abundance: .; j_gene: TRBJ2-1; v_gene: TRBV6-4
CDR3nt: TGTGCCAGCAGTAGACTAGGGACAGGGAACGAGCAGTACTTC; CDR3aa: CASSRLGTGNEQYF; d_gene: TRBD1; abundance: .; j_gene: TRBJ2-7; v_gene: TRBV28
CDR3nt: TGTGCCAGCAGTTTACGACTAGCATCGGTTACGCAGTATTTT; CDR3aa: CASSLRLASVTQYF; d_gene: TRBD2; abundance: few; j_gene: TRBJ2-3; v_gene: TRBV12-3/TRBV12-4
CDR3nt: TGTGCCATCAGTGAGTCGAGAGGACGACCCACAGATACGCAGTATTTT; CDR3aa: CAISESRGRPTDTQYF; d_gene: .; abundance: many; j_gene: TRBJ2-3; v_gene: TRBV10-3
CDR3nt: TGTGCCAGCAGCTTCACTACCCGCTCTGGGGCCAACGTCCTGACTTTC; CDR3aa: CASSFTTRSGANVLTF; d_gene: .; abundance: few; j_gene: TRBJ2-6; v_gene: TRBV5-6
CDR3nt: TGTGCCAGCAGCGCCCAGGGGGGGGCCTACGAGCAGTACTTC; CDR3aa: CASSAQGGAYEQYF; d_gene: .; abundance: .; j_gene: TRBJ2-7; v_gene: TRBV9
CDR3nt: TGTGCCAGCAGCGATTCTGGGCGGGGGGGAAGCTCCTACAATGAGCAGTTCTTC; CDR3aa: CASSDSGRGGSSYNEQFF; d_gene: TRBD2; abundance: few; j_gene: TRBJ2-1; v_gene: TRBV11-1
CDR3nt: TGTGCCAGCAGTTACTCGCCACAGGGAAACACTGAAGCTTTCTTT; CDR3aa: CASSYSPQGNTEAFF; d_gene: .; abundance: .; j_gene: TRBJ1-1; v_gene: TRBV6-6
CDR3nt: TGCGCCAGCAGCCACAGGGAGGGGATTGGCACTGAAGCTTTCTTT; CDR3aa: CASSHREGIGTEAFF; d_gene: .; abundance: .; j_gene: TRBJ1-1; v_gene: TRBV4-1
CDR3nt: TGTGCCAGCAGCGTGGGAGGGGGGCTCTCTGGGGCCAACGTCCTGACTTTC; CDR3aa: CASSVGGGLSGANVLTF; d_gene: .; abundance: .; j_gene: TRBJ2-6; v_gene: TRBV9
CDR3nt: TGTGTCAGCAGCTCCCGGACTAGCGGGGGGCTGGAGACCCAGTACTTC; CDR3aa: CVSSSRTSGGLETQYF; d_gene: TRBD2; abundance: .; j_gene: TRBJ2-5; v_gene: TRBV7-2
CDR3nt: TGTGCCAGCGGGTCATTCAGGGTCTACGAGCAGTACTTC; CDR3aa: CASGSFRVYEQYF; d_gene: .; abundance: .; j_gene: TRBJ2-7; v_gene: TRBV28